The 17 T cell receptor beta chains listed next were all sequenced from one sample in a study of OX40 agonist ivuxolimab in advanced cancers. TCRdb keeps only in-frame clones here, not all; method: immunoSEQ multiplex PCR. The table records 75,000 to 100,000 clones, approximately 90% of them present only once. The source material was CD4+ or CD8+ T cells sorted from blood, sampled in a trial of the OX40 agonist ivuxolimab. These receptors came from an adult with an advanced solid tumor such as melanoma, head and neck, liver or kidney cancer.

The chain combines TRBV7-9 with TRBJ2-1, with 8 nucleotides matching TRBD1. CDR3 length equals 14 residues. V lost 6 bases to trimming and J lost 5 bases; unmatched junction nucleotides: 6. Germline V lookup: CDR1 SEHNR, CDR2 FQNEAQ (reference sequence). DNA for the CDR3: TGTGCCAGCAGTTTCCAGGGGGCCCACAATGAGCAGTTCTTC. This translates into CASSFQGAHNEQFF.

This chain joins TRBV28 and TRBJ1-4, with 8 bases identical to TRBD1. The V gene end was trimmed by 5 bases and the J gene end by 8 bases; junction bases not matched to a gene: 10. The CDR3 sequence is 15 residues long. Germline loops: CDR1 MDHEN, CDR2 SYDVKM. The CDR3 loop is CASSNNRGGEEKLFF. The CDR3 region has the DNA TGTGCCAGCAGTAATAACAGGGGGGGAGAGGAAAAACTGTTTTTT.

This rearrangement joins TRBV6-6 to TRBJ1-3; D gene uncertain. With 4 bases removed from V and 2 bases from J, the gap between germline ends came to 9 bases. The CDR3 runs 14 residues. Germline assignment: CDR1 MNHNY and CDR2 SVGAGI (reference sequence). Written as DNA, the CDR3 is TGTGCCAGCAGTTTGACGGAGACTGGAAACACCATATATTTT. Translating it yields CASSLTETGNTIYF.

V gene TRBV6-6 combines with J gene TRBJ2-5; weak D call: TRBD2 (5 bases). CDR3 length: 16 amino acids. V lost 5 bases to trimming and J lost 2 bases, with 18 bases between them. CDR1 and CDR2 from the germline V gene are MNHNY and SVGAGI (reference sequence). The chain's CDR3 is CASSLPRVTIQETQYF. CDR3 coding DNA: TGTGCCAGCAGTCTTCCGAGGGTCACGATACAAGAGACCCAGTACTTC.

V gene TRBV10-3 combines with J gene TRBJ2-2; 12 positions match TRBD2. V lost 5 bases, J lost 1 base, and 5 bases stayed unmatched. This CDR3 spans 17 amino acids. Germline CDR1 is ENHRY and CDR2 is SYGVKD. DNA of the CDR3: TGTGCCATCAGTCGGACTAGCGGGGCCATGAACACCGGGGAGCTGTTTTTT. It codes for CAISRTSGAMNTGELFF.

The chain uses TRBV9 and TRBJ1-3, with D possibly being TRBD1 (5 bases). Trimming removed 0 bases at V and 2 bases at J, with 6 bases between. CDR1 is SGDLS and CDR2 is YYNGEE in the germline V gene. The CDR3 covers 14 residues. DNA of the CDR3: TGTGCCAGCAGCGTAGGGGGACCTGGAAACACCATATATTTT. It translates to CASSVGGPGNTIYF.

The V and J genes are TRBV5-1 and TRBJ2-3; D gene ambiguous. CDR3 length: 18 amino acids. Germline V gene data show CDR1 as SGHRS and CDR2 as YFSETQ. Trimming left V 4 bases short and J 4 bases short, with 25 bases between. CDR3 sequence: CASSHVRSMSRFPDTQYF. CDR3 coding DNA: TGCGCCAGCAGCCACGTTCGGTCCATGAGCAGATTCCCAGATACGCAGTATTTT.

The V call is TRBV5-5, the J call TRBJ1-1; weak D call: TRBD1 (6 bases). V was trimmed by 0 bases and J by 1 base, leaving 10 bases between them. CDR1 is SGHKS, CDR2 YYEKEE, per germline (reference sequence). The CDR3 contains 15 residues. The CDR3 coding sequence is TGTGCCAGCAGCTTGGAACAGGGCACGAACACTGAAGCTTTCTTT. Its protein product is CASSLEQGTNTEAFF.

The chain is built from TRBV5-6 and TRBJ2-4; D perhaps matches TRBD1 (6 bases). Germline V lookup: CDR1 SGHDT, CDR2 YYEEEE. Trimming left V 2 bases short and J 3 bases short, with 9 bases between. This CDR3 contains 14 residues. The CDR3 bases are TGTGCCAGCAGCTTCGGACAGTTCAAAAACATTCAGTACTTC. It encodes CASSFGQFKNIQYF. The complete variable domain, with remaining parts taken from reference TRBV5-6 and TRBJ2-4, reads DAGVTQSPTHLIKTRGQQVTLRCSPKSGHDTVSWYQQALGQGPQFIFQYYEEEERQRGNFPDRFSGHQFPNYSSELNVNALLLGDSALYLCASSFGQFKNIQYFGAGTRLSVL.

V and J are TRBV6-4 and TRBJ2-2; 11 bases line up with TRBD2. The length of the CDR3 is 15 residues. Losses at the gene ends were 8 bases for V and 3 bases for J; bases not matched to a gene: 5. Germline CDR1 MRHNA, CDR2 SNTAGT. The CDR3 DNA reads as TGTGCCAGCCGGAAACTAGCGGGAGACACCGGGGAGCTGTTTTTT. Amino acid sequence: CASRKLAGDTGELFF.

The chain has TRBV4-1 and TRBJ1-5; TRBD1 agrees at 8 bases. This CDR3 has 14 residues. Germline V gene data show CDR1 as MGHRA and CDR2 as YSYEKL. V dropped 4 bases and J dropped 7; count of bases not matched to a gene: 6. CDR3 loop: CASSPPGGRQPQHF. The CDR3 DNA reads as TGCGCCAGCAGCCCCCCAGGGGGCCGGCAGCCCCAGCATTTT.

CDR3 in amino acids: CASSTSGETEAFF. DNA for the CDR3: TGTGCCAGTAGTACATCGGGGGAGACTGAAGCTTTCTTT. The J gene is TRBJ1-1, the V gene TRBV19, with D possibly TRBD1 on 5 matching bases. V gave up 4 bases and J gave up 5 bases, with 11 bases separating them. This CDR3 has 13 amino acids. Germline V lookup: CDR1 LNHDA, CDR2 SQIVND (reference sequence).

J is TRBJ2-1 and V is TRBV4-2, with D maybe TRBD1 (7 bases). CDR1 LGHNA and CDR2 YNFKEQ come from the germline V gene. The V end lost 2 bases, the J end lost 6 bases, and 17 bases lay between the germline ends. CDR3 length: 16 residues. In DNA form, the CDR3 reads TGTGCCAGCAGCCAAACCGGGACAGAGGGAGGCAATGAGCAGTTCTTC. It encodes CASSQTGTEGGNEQFF.

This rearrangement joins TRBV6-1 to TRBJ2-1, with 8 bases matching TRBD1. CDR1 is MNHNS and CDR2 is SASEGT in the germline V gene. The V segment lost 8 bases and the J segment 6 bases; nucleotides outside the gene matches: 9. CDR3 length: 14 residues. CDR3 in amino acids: CASRPGTGPNEQFF. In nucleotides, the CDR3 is TGTGCCAGCCGCCCCGGGACAGGACCCAATGAGCAGTTCTTC.

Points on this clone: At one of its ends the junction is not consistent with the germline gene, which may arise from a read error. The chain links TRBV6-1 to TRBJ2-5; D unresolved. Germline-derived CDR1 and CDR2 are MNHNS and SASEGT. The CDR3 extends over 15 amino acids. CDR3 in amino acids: CASREEPRHQETQYF. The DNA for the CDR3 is TGTGCCAGCAGGGAAGAACCCCGCCATCAAGAGACCCAGTACTTC.

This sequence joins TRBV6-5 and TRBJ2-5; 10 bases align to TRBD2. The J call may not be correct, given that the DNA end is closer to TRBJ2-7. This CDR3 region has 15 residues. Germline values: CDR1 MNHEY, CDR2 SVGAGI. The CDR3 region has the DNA TGTGCCAGCAGCCGCCGGACTAGCGGTTCTTACGAGCAGTACTTC. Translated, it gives CASSRRTSGSYEQYF.

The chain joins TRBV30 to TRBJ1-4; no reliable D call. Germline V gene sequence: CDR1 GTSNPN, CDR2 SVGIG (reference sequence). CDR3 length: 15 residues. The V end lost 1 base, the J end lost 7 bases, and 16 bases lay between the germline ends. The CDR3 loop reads CAWSAGRSTSEKLFF. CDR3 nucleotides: TGTGCCTGGAGTGCCGGACGCTCTACTTCTGAAAAACTGTTTTTT.